These 14 T cell receptor beta chains were sequenced from one sample in a study of molecular identifiers for immune sequencing clone quantification. From the PCR reads, TCRdb called clonotypes with MiXCR, one entry per CDR3 protein. The sample yields approximately 500,000 distinct CDR3 sequences, around 23% seen once. Sequencing was carried out using naive CD8+ T cells from blood, with Jurkat cell RNA spiked in. Subset denoted: FACS-sorted CD8+CD4-CCR7+CD45RA+ naive T cells. The receptors come from a human donor in good health. Some libraries in this study had Jurkat cell RNA spiked in.

This clonotype was seen ten or more times. The gene calls are TRBV27 and TRBJ2-3, with 8 bases fitting TRBD2. Looked up from germline, CDR1 is MNHEY and CDR2 is SMNVEV (reference sequence). V trimming: 2 bases; J trimming: 7 bases; junction bases outside the gene matches: 11. The CDR3 spans 16 residues. The chain's CDR3 is CASSLRAGDNLYTQYF. CDR3 bases: TGTGCCAGCAGTTTAAGAGCGGGGGACAACCTTTATACGCAGTATTTT.

The rearrangement uses TRBV5-4 and TRBJ1-2; D gene uncertain. Per germline, CDR1 SGHNT and CDR2 YYREEE (reference sequence). The CDR3 consists of 16 residues. The germline V and J ends were trimmed by 0 bases and 6 bases, with 18 bases remaining between them. This CDR3 reads CASSLDRMRVVNGYTF. CDR3 in DNA: TGTGCCAGCAGCTTGGATCGGATGAGGGTTGTGAATGGCTACACCTTC.

The table lists this clonotype with many counts. The V gene is TRBV29-1, the J gene TRBJ1-5; TRBD1 matches 9 bases. Germline V gives CDR1 SQVTM, CDR2 ANQGSEA. Unmatched junction bases numbered 5, after V lost 4 bases and J lost 7 bases. The CDR3 is 13 amino acids. CDR3 DNA sequence: TGCAGCGTTGGGACAGGGGATTGGCAGCCCCAGCATTTT. Translating it yields CSVGTGDWQPQHF.

This sequence joins TRBV7-9 and TRBJ2-7; a weak D match, TRBD2 (5 bases). Per germline, CDR1 SEHNR and CDR2 FQNEAQ (reference sequence). V lost 4 bases and J lost 2, with 15 bases in between. The CDR3 runs to 15 residues. For the CDR3, the DNA is TGTGCCAGCAGCTCTTTACTAGTCTCAGCCTACGAGCAGTACTTC. Its translation is CASSSLLVSAYEQYF.

As DNA, the CDR3 is TGTGCCAGCAGCCAAGATGAAATAGCCGCCACAGGGCACAACTATGGCTACACCTTC. Its translation is CASSQDEIAATGHNYGYTF. The chain links TRBV4-2 to TRBJ1-2; perhaps TRBD1 as D (6 bases). V lost 0 bases and J 2 bases, leaving 22 bases between the germline ends. CDR3 length equals 19 residues. CDR1 is LGHNA, CDR2 YNFKEQ, per germline.

J is TRBJ1-5 and V is TRBV23-1; 8 bases map to TRBD1. TRBV23-1 counts as an open reading frame of uncertain function. With V trimmed by 0 bases and J by 1 base, 14 bases remained unmatched. The CDR3 runs to 20 residues. CDR3 sequence (DNA): TGCGCCAGCAGTCAATCGGGGGGTGTACCGCAGGGGGCGAGCAATCAGCCCCAGCATTTT. This gives the protein CASSQSGGVPQGASNQPQHF.

This clonotype has a count of ten or more. This sequence joins TRBV7-9 and TRBJ2-7, with TRBD2 matching over 10 bases. With 5 bases clipped from V and 6 bases from J, the junction kept 10 bases outside the gene matches. The CDR3 has 15 amino acids. Looked up from germline, CDR1 is SEHNR and CDR2 is FQNEAQ (reference sequence). Here the CDR3 DNA reads TGTGCCAGCAGCCCAAAGGGCTCTAGCGGGAGCGAGCAGTACTTC. Protein sequence: CASSPKGSSGSEQYF.

This clonotype was found many times. The genes are TRBV7-2 and TRBJ2-1; D perhaps matches TRBD2 (5 bases). From germline, CDR1 is SGHTA and CDR2 FQGNSA. V lost 2 bases and J 1 base, leaving 12 bases between the germline ends. There are 16 residues in the CDR3. CDR3 sequence: CASSLLAPTSYNEQFF. The CDR3 DNA reads TGTGCCAGCAGCTTACTAGCTCCGACGTCCTACAATGAGCAGTTCTTC.

The gene calls are TRBV15 and TRBJ2-1; 9 nucleotides agree with TRBD2. Germline V gene sequence: CDR1 LNHNV, CDR2 YYDKDF (reference sequence). Losses at the gene ends were 0 bases for V and 4 bases for J; bases not matched to a gene: 10. The CDR3 totals 18 residues. The CDR3 nucleotides are TGTGCCACCAGCAGAGATAGGTTGCTAGCGGGGCCGTACAATGAGCAGTTCTTC. Protein product: CATSRDRLLAGPYNEQFF.

This chain connects TRBV4-3 to TRBJ2-2, with 12 bases identical to TRBD2. The CDR3 is 19 amino acids. The V gene's germline CDR1 is LGHNA and CDR2 YSLEER. Unmatched junction bases numbered 13, after V lost 1 base and J lost 7 bases. In DNA form, the CDR3 reads TGCGCCAGCAGCCAAGGTGCCTCGTCTAGCGGGAGGGCGAGCGGGGAGCTGTTTTTT. Protein sequence: CASSQGASSSGRASGELFF.

This clonotype was recorded many times. In DNA form, the CDR3 reads TGTGCCAGCACCCCGCGATCGACACTTTCTGCAGATACGCAGTATTTT. It is translated as CASTPRSTLSADTQYF. The chain has TRBV28 and TRBJ2-3, with D unresolved. Deletions cut 7 bases from V and 4 bases from J, with 21 bases between. Germline assignment: CDR1 MDHEN and CDR2 SYDVKM. The CDR3 extends over 16 amino acids.

This clonotype was counted many times. The DNA for the CDR3 is TGTGCCAGCAGCCAAGTAGGCTACGAGCAGTACTTC. It translates to CASSQVGYEQYF. This chain connects TRBV3-1 to TRBJ2-7; D not certain. Deletions cut 1 base from V and 3 bases from J, with 4 bases between. Germline V CDR1 and CDR2: LGHDT, YNNKEL (reference sequence). The CDR3 loop spans 12 amino acids.

This clonotype was counted only a few times. One junction end does not reproduce the germline sequence, and a read error may be involved. This chain links TRBV4-3 with TRBJ2-7; perhaps TRBD1 as D (6 bases). Germline CDR1 reads LGHNA; CDR2 reads YSLEER. This CDR3 is 15 amino acids long. The CDR3 here is CASGQDSLTGYEQYF. Here the CDR3 DNA reads TGCGCCAGCGGCCAAGACTCCCTGACAGGCTACGAGCAGTACTTC.

This clonotype has a count of ten or more. The rearrangement joins TRBV4-3 to TRBJ2-3; D gene ambiguous. Germline CDR1 LGHNA, CDR2 YSLEER. The ends were cut back, 0 bases at V and 6 bases at J, with 13 bases in the middle. The CDR3 length is 15 residues. In DNA, the CDR3 is TGCGCCAGCAGCCAAGAACATCGGCCGGCGGATACGCAGTATTTT. Translating gives CASSQEHRPADTQYF.